Included here is one TCR beta chain sequence, with context. Its antigen remains unknown. The CDR3 loop spans 14 amino acids. Looked up from germline, CDR1 is KGHDR and CDR2 is SFDVKD. The V end lost 2 bases, the J end lost 2 bases, and 8 bases lay between the germline ends. TCRdb's copy holds only in-frame clones and misses some; the assay was immunoSEQ multiplex PCR. This table holds 140,000 to 150,000 clones, more than 70% found once. The entry originates in a study of T cell responses to AZD1222 COVID-19 vaccine. Study results and limitations: Spike-specific TCR breadth rose after two AZD1222 doses, and depth rose as well.

The chain employs TRBV24-1 and TRBJ2-5, with D perhaps TRBD1 (6 bases). The receptor was isolated from an adult who received the AZD1222 COVID-19 vaccine. This material consisted of peripheral blood, taken 28 days after the second AZD1222 dose. The CDR3 DNA follows: TGTGCCACCAGTGATTACGGACAGCAAGAGACCCAGTACTTC. Amino acid sequence: CATSDYGQQETQYF.